These 27 T cell receptor beta chains were sequenced from one sample in a study of monozygotic twins with inflammatory bowel disease. TCRdb re-called the 5' RACE reads; every CDR3 protein appears as one record, without DNA. This sample's table reports more than 300,000 distinct CDR3 sequences. Sequencing input: blood. The receptors here all came from a human donor with ulcerative colitis or Crohn's disease, or a healthy co-twin of an affected twin (not recorded which).

The chain uses TRBV7-2 and TRBJ2-5; there is no DNA to check the TCRdb D call of TRBD2. There are 14 residues in the CDR3. Germline CDR1 and CDR2: SGHTA and FQGNSA. CDR3 region: CASSPSATQETQYF.

The chain has TRBV27 and TRBJ2-5; TCRdb calls TRBD1, which cannot be checked without DNA. The CDR3 is 15 residues long. Germline CDR1 reads MNHEY; CDR2 reads SMNVEV (reference sequence). Here the CDR3 reads CASSLFVGEQETQYF.

Here the CDR3 reads CASSFQRRTDTQYF. This chain links TRBV28 with TRBJ2-3. In germline, CDR1 is MDHEN, CDR2 SYDVKM. The CDR3 spans 14 residues.

The CDR3 here is CSVRQGVYEQYF. The chain joins TRBV29-1 to TRBJ2-7; TCRdb calls TRBD1, which cannot be checked without DNA. The CDR3 has 12 amino acids. Germline CDR1 is SQVTM and CDR2 is ANQGSEA.

The chain couples TRBV12-3 or TRBV12-4 to TRBJ2-1; TCRdb's D gene call, TRBD1, goes unchecked for lack of DNA. This CDR3 spans 15 amino acids. CDR3: CASSLGRNPGSEQFF.

The chain couples TRBV7-9 to TRBJ2-7; the D call of TRBD2 rests on TCRdb alone, since no DNA is present to check it. CDR1 and CDR2 (germline): SEHNR, FQNEAQ (reference sequence). The CDR3 contains 15 residues. CDR3 region: CASSLAPSGAYEQYF.

V gene TRBV28 combines with J gene TRBJ1-1; TCRdb names TRBD1, which stays unverified in the absence of DNA. Germline CDR1 reads MDHEN; CDR2 reads SYDVKM. The CDR3 spans 15 residues. The CDR3 sequence is CASSSPGRPGTEAFF.

The chain employs TRBV7-3 and TRBJ2-3. CDR3 size: 15 residues. Germline assignment: CDR1 SGHTA and CDR2 FQGTGA. The CDR3 protein is CASSLTTTSTDTQYF.

This sequence joins TRBV18 and TRBJ2-2. This CDR3 has 13 amino acids. The V gene's germline CDR1 is KGHSH and CDR2 LQKENI. The CDR3 loop is CASSPLNTGELFF.

The J gene is TRBJ2-3, the V gene TRBV15; without DNA, the TCRdb call of TRBD1 cannot be checked. The CDR3 spans 18 residues. Per the germline V gene, CDR1 is LNHNV and CDR2 is YYDKDF (reference sequence). CDR3 sequence: CATTPSSGQRRPTDTQYF.

J is TRBJ2-7 and V is TRBV6-5; TCRdb returns TRBD2, unconfirmable since there is no DNA. CDR3 size: 13 residues. Germline V lookup: CDR1 MNHEY, CDR2 SVGAGI. The CDR3 is CASSQPPAYEQYF.

J is TRBJ1-5 and V is TRBV29-1. The CDR3 runs 13 residues. Germline V gene sequence: CDR1 SQVTM, CDR2 ANQGSEA. CDR3 sequence: CSVADGLNQPQHF.

CDR3 in amino acids: CSVGTGLGDEQFF. This chain uses TRBV29-1 with TRBJ2-1; absent DNA, TCRdb's TRBD2 call cannot be checked. The CDR3 has 13 amino acids. CDR1 and CDR2 from the germline V gene are SQVTM and ANQGSEA.

This chain uses TRBV12-3 or TRBV12-4 with TRBJ1-1. The CDR3 has 13 amino acids. The CDR3 region is CASSFSVNTEAFF.

The chain carries TRBV5-1 and TRBJ1-5. This CDR3 region has 15 residues. Germline V gene lookup returns CDR1 SGHRS and CDR2 YFSETQ. CDR3 amino acids: CASSLWGPYNQPQHF.

J is TRBJ2-5 and V is TRBV10-3. In germline, CDR1 is ENHRY, CDR2 SYGVKD. This CDR3 spans 13 amino acids. The CDR3 protein is CAISAPSQETQYF.

The chain recombines TRBV20-1 with TRBJ2-2; TCRdb gives TRBD1 as the D gene, but with no DNA this cannot be confirmed. Germline lookup yields CDR1 DFQATT and CDR2 SNEGSKA (reference sequence). The CDR3 covers 15 residues. The CDR3 protein is CSARDLHRAPGELFF.

The genes are TRBV7-2 and TRBJ2-5; no DNA is available, so the TRBD2 call from TCRdb remains unchecked. The germline CDR1 and CDR2 sequences are SGHTA and FQGNSA. The CDR3 covers 14 residues. The CDR3 sequence: CASSLGGLQETQYF.

The chain recombines TRBV6-2 or TRBV6-3 with TRBJ2-7; the D call from TCRdb, TRBD2, cannot be confirmed without DNA. This CDR3 is built from 15 residues. Germline-derived CDR1 and CDR2 are MNHEY and SVGEGT. The CDR3 sequence: CASRSGDGPTYEQYF.

The chain has TRBV5-1 and TRBJ2-5; the TRBD1 assignment by TCRdb is unverifiable without DNA. Per germline, CDR1 SGHRS and CDR2 YFSETQ. There are 14 residues in the CDR3. CDR3 sequence: CASSLQGAEETQYF.

The chain links TRBV14 to TRBJ2-1. This CDR3 is 17 amino acids long. Germline loops: CDR1 SGHDN, CDR2 FVKESK. CDR3 loop: CASSPLLGARSYNEQFF.

The CDR3 loop is CASSHKAGTGGLEQYF. The J gene is TRBJ2-7, the V gene TRBV4-3; TCRdb's assignment of TRBD1 cannot be checked, as there is no DNA. From germline, CDR1 is LGHNA and CDR2 YSLEER. This CDR3 has 16 residues.

The chain recombines TRBV27 with TRBJ2-7; TCRdb outputs TRBD1, but without DNA this stays unchecked. The CDR3 has 13 residues. CDR1 is MNHEY, CDR2 SMNVEV, per germline (reference sequence). CDR3 amino acids: CASSWDRGHEQYF.

The V call is TRBV5-1, the J call TRBJ2-4; as DNA is missing, the TRBD2 call by TCRdb cannot be tested. The germline CDR1 and CDR2 sequences are SGHRS and YFSETQ. The CDR3 contains 14 residues. The CDR3 sequence: CASSFGMDKNIQYF.

This chain connects TRBV4-2 to TRBJ2-5; TCRdb's D gene call, TRBD1, goes unchecked for lack of DNA. Germline V gives CDR1 LGHNA, CDR2 YNFKEQ. This CDR3 comprises 15 residues. The CDR3 sequence is CASSQVATEKETQYF.

CDR3 amino acids: CASSYLTGTGKNTQYF. The chain combines TRBV6-2 or TRBV6-3 with TRBJ2-3; TCRdb's D call of TRBD1 is untestable without DNA. Germline V gives CDR1 MNHEY, CDR2 SVGEGT. The CDR3 is 16 amino acids.

The CDR3 sequence: CASSSQGQRTGELFF. The chain has TRBV12-3 or TRBV12-4 and TRBJ2-2; the D call from TCRdb, TRBD1, cannot be confirmed without DNA. CDR3 length: 15 amino acids.